The source of this T cell receptor beta chain is a study of blood T cell repertoires in COVID-19. In the study overall: The United States, Italy and Spain were the sources of the acute and convalescent COVID-19 samples.

V was pared by 4 bases and J by 3 bases, with 4 bases of the junction left unmatched. The CDR3 runs to 14 residues. Germline V gene sequence: CDR1 SNHLY, CDR2 FYNNEI. Under the authors' procedure: By means of reference gene primer amplification, nucleated cell counts were estimated. Some clones are missing from TCRdb's copy, which holds only in-frame ones; the method was immunoSEQ multiplex PCR. V and J calls and clone size are copied from that table; D and trimming were computed from the DNA. The data show approximately 150,000 clones, with roughly 87% seen just once and about 8.4% held by the top ten.

The sample consisted of peripheral blood. This TCR derives from a woman in her seventies with acute or convalescent COVID-19. V is TRBV2 and J is TRBJ1-1, with 8 bases fitting TRBD1. This CDR3 is CASSVWTGYTEAFF. As DNA, the CDR3 is TGTGCCAGCAGTGTTTGGACAGGGTACACTGAAGCTTTCTTT.